This TCR beta chain was recovered during a study of blood T cell dynamics during melanoma immunotherapy. Across the whole study: Patients with metastatic melanoma got pembrolizumab or nivolumab-ipilimumab as first-line care.

A remark on this clone: Its matching antigen is unknown.

Stated time point: week 3, after first cycle of checkpoint inhibitor. Patients had no prior systemic cancer treatment, immunosuppressants or other active cancers. Study-wide findings and caveats: It remained unknown if the driving T cell clones were melanoma-specific.

Method: immunoSEQ multiplex PCR; TCRdb's copy keeps in-frame clones and lacks some. The table records roughly 8,900 clones, roughly 85% of them present only once. Germline assignment: CDR1 MGHDK and CDR2 SYGVNS. J gave up 3 bases and V 4 bases, and 13 bases lay outside the gene matches. The CDR3 contains 18 residues. The clonotype originates from a human donor with melanoma. Sequenced material: blood, taken from a patient treated with checkpoint blockade. The gene calls are TRBV25-1 and TRBJ2-1; 9 bases line up with TRBD1. The CDR3 here is CASSVGPGQGQYYNEQFF. CDR3 coding DNA: TGTGCCAGCAGTGTGGGCCCGGGACAGGGACAATACTACAATGAGCAGTTCTTC.